One and the same sample provided the 2 T cell receptor beta chains below, sequenced in a study of cytomegalovirus exposure and HLA in healthy donors. Primers: 60 Vbeta forward and 13 Jbeta reverse. The table came from immunoSEQ multiplex PCR; TCRdb's copy has only in-frame clones and leaves some out. The data hold approximately 100,000 clones, with over 70% observed a single time. What was sequenced was PBMCs. These receptors all stem from a woman aged 40 to 49 in good health and CMV-seronegative.

V is TRBV7-3 and J is TRBJ2-4, with D uncertain. The V gene's germline CDR1 is SGHTA and CDR2 FQGTGA. The V end lost 3 bases, the J end lost 1 base, and 7 bases lay between the germline ends. This CDR3 is 14 amino acids long. The CDR3 is CASSFRVAKNIQYF. CDR3 bases: TGTGCCAGCAGCTTTCGGGTGGCCAAAAACATTCAGTACTTC.

CDR3 amino acids: CASSYSQGRNTEAFF. The CDR3 nucleotides are TGTGCCAGCAGTTACTCACAGGGTAGGAACACTGAAGCTTTCTTT. This chain connects TRBV6-5 to TRBJ1-1; possible D gene TRBD1, 6 bases. Trimming left V 0 bases short and J 1 base short, with 9 bases between. This CDR3 is built from 15 residues. Germline V CDR1 and CDR2: MNHEY, SVGAGI.